Listed here is a single T cell receptor beta chain. Its antigen is as yet unknown. The data belong to a study of cytomegalovirus exposure and HLA in healthy donors. Points from the study as a whole: Sequencing had likely introduced a cluster of highly shared sequence variants as an artifact. The CMV antigen specificity of a few CMV-associated chains was confirmed through in vitro analysis. Earlier findings revealed that most TCR beta V segments proved productive either about 90% or about 30% of the time. Later on, an analysis tied over 15,000 TCR beta sequences to HLA alleles at 0.05 false discovery rate.

It was with 60 Vbeta and 13 Jbeta primers that the PCR ran. Profiling relied on immunoSEQ multiplex PCR, and the TCRdb table lists in-frame clones only, not all of them. The table includes about 160,000 clones, around nine tenths detected once. V was cut by 0 bases and J by 1 base, with 6 bases left in between. Germline CDR1 SGDLS, CDR2 YYNGEE. The CDR3 consists of 14 residues. This clonotype was obtained from a woman in her thirties in good health and CMV-seronegative. The chain uses TRBV9 and TRBJ2-3, with D hard to call. Material for sequencing was PBMCs. The CDR3, as DNA: TGTGCCAGCAGCGTAGAACCGGGCACAGATACGCAGTATTTT. Amino acids: CASSVEPGTDTQYF.